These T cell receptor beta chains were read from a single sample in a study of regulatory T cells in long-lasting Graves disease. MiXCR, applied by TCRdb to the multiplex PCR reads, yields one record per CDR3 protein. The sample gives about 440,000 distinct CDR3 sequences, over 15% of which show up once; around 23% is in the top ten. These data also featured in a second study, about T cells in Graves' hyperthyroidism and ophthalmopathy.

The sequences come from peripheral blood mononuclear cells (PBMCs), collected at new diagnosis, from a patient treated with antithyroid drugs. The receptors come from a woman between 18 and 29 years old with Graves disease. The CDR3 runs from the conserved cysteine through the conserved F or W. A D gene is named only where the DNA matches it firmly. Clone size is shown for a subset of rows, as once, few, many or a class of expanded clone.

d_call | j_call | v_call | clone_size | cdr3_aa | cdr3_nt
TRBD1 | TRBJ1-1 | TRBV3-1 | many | CASSQNRQGVSFF | TGTGCCAGCAGCCAAAACAGACAGGGAGTATCTTTCTTT
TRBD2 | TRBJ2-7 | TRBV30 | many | CAWTLRLAGVSEQYF | TGTGCCTGGACGCTTAGACTAGCGGGAGTATCCGAGCAGTACTTC
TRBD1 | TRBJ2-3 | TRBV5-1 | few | CASSLPTTGQGRDTQYF | TGCGCCAGCAGCCTCCCAACGACGGGACAGGGGAGAGATACGCAGTATTTT
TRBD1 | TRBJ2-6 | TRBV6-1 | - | CASSDTGQGSGANVLTF | TGTGCCAGCAGTGATACGGGACAGGGCTCTGGGGCCAACGTCCTGACTTTC
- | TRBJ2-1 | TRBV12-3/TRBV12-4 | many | CASSGHWDGPLDEQFF | TGTGCCAGCAGCGGTCATTGGGACGGACCCCTCGATGAGCAGTTCTTC
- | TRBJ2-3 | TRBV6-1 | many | CASGGQLTDTQYF | TGTGCCAGCGGCGGACAGCTCACAGATACGCAGTATTTT
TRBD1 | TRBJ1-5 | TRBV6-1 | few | CASRRSGGDGNQPQHF | TGTGCCAGCAGGAGATCAGGGGGCGACGGCAATCAGCCCCAGCATTTT
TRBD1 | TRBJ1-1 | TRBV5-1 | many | CASSFTGENTEAFF | TGCGCCAGCAGCTTTACAGGGGAGAACACTGAAGCTTTCTTT
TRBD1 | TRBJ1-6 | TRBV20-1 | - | CSARDGTAPYNSPLHF | TGCAGTGCTAGAGATGGGACAGCTCCCTATAATTCACCCCTCCACTTT
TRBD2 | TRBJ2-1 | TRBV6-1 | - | CATVSGSNEQFF | TGTGCCACGGTTAGCGGGAGTAATGAGCAGTTCTTC
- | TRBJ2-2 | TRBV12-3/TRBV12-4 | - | CASSLLAHSGELFF | TGTGCCAGCAGCCTACTAGCACACTCCGGGGAGCTGTTTTTT
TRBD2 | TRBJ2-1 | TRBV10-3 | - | CAIRTSGNNEQFF | TGTGCCATCCGGACTAGCGGGAACAATGAGCAGTTCTTC